The clone carrying this T cell receptor (beta chain) showed up just a few times. The CDR3 loop spans 11 amino acids. Germline loops: CDR1 MNHEY, CDR2 SVGAGI. Trimming stripped 5 bases from V and 5 bases from J, with 5 bases between. Time point specified: pretreatment peripheral blood. Sequencing used immunoSEQ multiplex PCR; TCRdb keeps in-frame clones, though not all of them. This sample yields tens of thousands of clones, of which approximately 80% are seen a single time; approximately 7.1% belongs to the top ten. This sample was taken from a study of PD-L1 blockade in urothelial cancer. At the level of the study: Investigators checked blood 3 weeks (second dose) and 6 weeks after treatment start. Median T cell yield from blood was over 130,000.

The origin of this receptor is a man aged 40-49 years with urothelial cancer. The sample here was PBMCs, taken around atezolizumab (anti-PD-L1) treatment. V and J are TRBV6-5 and TRBJ2-3, with D uncertain. CDR3 in DNA: TGTGCCAGCAGTAACGGAGATACGCAGTATTTT. It specifies CASSNGDTQYF.